Following are 10 T cell receptor beta chains from one sample sequenced in a study of beta chain features in type 1 diabetes. Whole-study results and caveats: TCRB CDR3 length was moderately but significantly reduced in all four CD4+ subsets of Type 1 diabetes patients.

No cognate antigen is known for these TCRs. Sequenced material consisted of expressed TCRB transcripts (all of the isolated RNA was reverse transcribed). This table comes from immunoSEQ multiplex PCR, and its TCRdb copy is limited to in-frame clones, with some not included. Of 300,000 to 450,000 clones listed, around 10% are singletons. The source material was central memory CD4+ T cells from blood. The receptors were gathered from a man in his thirties or forties with type 1 diabetes.

V and J are TRBV28 and TRBJ1-4, with TRBD1 matching 8 bases. CDR3 length: 17 amino acids. Germline assignment: CDR1 MDHEN and CDR2 SYDVKM. V lost 6 bases to trimming and J lost 0 bases; unmatched junction nucleotides: 9. In DNA, the CDR3 is TGTGCCAGCAGCAACGTCAAACAGGGGGCAACTAATGAAAAACTGTTTTTT. Translation: CASSNVKQGATNEKLFF.

J is TRBJ2-7 and V is TRBV28, with 7 nucleotides matching TRBD1. Trimming took 5 bases from V and 0 from J; bases not matched to a gene: 7. Germline CDR1 MDHEN, CDR2 SYDVKM. The CDR3 covers 15 residues. In DNA, the CDR3 is TGTGCCAGCAGTCCGCCGGGACAGCACTCCTACGAGCAGTACTTC. This translates into CASSPPGQHSYEQYF.

This clone was seen a few times. This sequence joins TRBV15 and TRBJ2-3; D gene ambiguous. Trimming stripped 1 base from V and 3 bases from J, with 5 bases between. From germline, CDR1 is LNHNV and CDR2 YYDKDF (reference sequence). This CDR3 has 13 residues. The CDR3 DNA is TGTGCCACCAGCAGAGGGATGACAGATACGCAGTATTTT. Its translation is CATSRGMTDTQYF.

This clone appeared many times. V and J are TRBV7-2 and TRBJ2-7; 9 positions agree with TRBD1. Germline CDR1 reads SGHTA; CDR2 reads FQGNSA. The CDR3 covers 14 residues. V shed 5 bases, J shed 5 bases, and the junction held 7 bases outside the gene matches. CDR3 in amino acids: CASSQNRGPHEQYF. The CDR3 nucleotides read TGTGCCAGCAGCCAAAACAGGGGGCCCCACGAGCAGTACTTC.

This sequence joins TRBV14 and TRBJ2-7; the D gene is possibly TRBD1 (6 bases). The CDR3 is made up of 16 amino acids. Germline CDR1 reads SGHDN; CDR2 reads FVKESK. Trimming took 4 bases from V and 4 from J, leaving 20 bases between them. The CDR3 region is CASSPNKGHALYEQYF. The CDR3 nucleotides read TGTGCCAGCAGCCCTAACAAGGGACACGCCTTGTACGAGCAGTACTTC.

This clone has a count of ten or more. This chain connects TRBV28 to TRBJ1-5; TRBD1 agrees at 8 bases. V lost 3 bases and J lost 4; bases outside the gene matches: 2. CDR1 and CDR2 from the germline V gene are MDHEN and SYDVKM. The CDR3 contains 14 residues. In nucleotides, the CDR3 is TGTGCCAGCAGTTTGACAGGGGATAATCAGCCCCAGCATTTT. It translates to CASSLTGDNQPQHF.

This clone was seen more than once but under ten times. The V gene is TRBV29-1, the J gene TRBJ2-1, with 7 bases fitting TRBD1. The germline CDR1 and CDR2 sequences are SQVTM and ANQGSEA. The CDR3 consists of 10 residues. The V and J ends lost 4 bases and 14 bases, in that order; junction bases with no gene match: 5. The CDR3 DNA sequence: TGCAGCGTTGTCGGTACAGGGGAGTTCTTC. Encoded protein: CSVVGTGEFF.

Turning to this clone: Other nucleotide sequences in the sample specify the same CDR3. The chain couples TRBV5-1 to TRBJ1-1; D unclear. The germline V gene has CDR1 SGHRS and CDR2 YFSETQ. V lost 0 bases and J lost 1, with 4 bases in between. This CDR3 spans 13 amino acids. CDR3 protein: CASSLAENTEAFF. CDR3 DNA: TGCGCCAGCAGCTTGGCAGAGAACACTGAAGCTTTCTTT.

This clone showed up just a few times. The chain has TRBV7-2 and TRBJ2-5, with 13 bases aligning to TRBD2. CDR1 and CDR2 from the germline V gene are SGHTA and FQGNSA. The length of the CDR3 is 15 residues. V gave up 1 base and J gave up 13 bases; unmatched junction bases: 9. The CDR3 is CASSLGGLAGLLLYF. CDR3 sequence (DNA): TGTGCCAGCAGCTTAGGGGGACTAGCGGGACTCCTTCTGTACTTC.

This chain uses TRBV7-9 with TRBJ2-4; D possibly uses TRBD1 or TRBD2 (5 bases each). CDR3 length: 17 amino acids. Trimming took 1 base from V and 7 from J, leaving 20 bases between them. Germline CDR1 and CDR2: SEHNR and FQNEAQ (reference sequence). Here the CDR3 DNA reads TGTGCCAGCAGCTTAGGTCGGGGCAGGGATTATTCGAACATTCAGTACTTC. Protein product: CASSLGRGRDYSNIQYF.